The 31 T cell receptor beta chains presented below share a single source sample, sequenced in a study of blood T cell repertoires in COVID-19. Produced via immunoSEQ multiplex PCR; TCRdb's table is partial and in-frame only. This table has over 200,000 clones, more than 80% appearing once. Sequenced: peripheral blood. The receptors stem from a man under 40 who had recovered from COVID-19.

V gene TRBV5-1 combines with J gene TRBJ2-5, with 7 bases matching TRBD1. CDR3 length equals 14 residues. With 3 bases clipped from V and 5 bases from J, the junction kept 7 bases outside the gene matches. CDR1 is SGHRS, CDR2 YFSETQ, per germline. The CDR3 bases are TGCGCCAGCAGCTCGGGACAGTTTGCGGAGACCCAGTACTTC. This codes for CASSSGQFAETQYF.

The chain combines TRBV19 with TRBJ1-3, with D perhaps TRBD1 (5 bases). CDR3 length: 17 amino acids. V was shortened by 5 bases and J by 4 bases, with 21 bases between the two germline ends. Germline CDR1 is LNHDA and CDR2 is SQIVND (reference sequence). The CDR3 protein is CASSPASRGWAGNTIYF. DNA for the CDR3: TGTGCCAGTAGTCCCGCCTCAAGGGGTTGGGCAGGAAACACCATATATTTT.

The chain combines TRBV3-1 (or the pseudogene TRBV3-2) with TRBJ1-1, with 7 positions matching TRBD1. The CDR3 spans 15 residues. J was trimmed by 2 bases and V by 4 bases; bases with no gene match: 7. Per the germline V gene, CDR1 is LGHDT and CDR2 is YNNKEL (reference sequence). The chain's CDR3 is CASSPPGTANTEAFF. The CDR3 DNA follows: TGTGCCAGCAGCCCCCCCGGGACAGCCAACACTGAAGCTTTCTTT.

The V and J genes are TRBV3-1 (or the pseudogene TRBV3-2) and TRBJ1-2; unclear D gene. Germline V gene data show CDR1 as LGHDT and CDR2 as YNNKEL (reference sequence). V lost 4 bases and J 7 bases, leaving 19 bases between the germline ends. CDR3 size: 15 residues. Written as DNA, the CDR3 is TGTGCCAGCAGCCCCCAGGCTGGCCATACCGGTGGCTACACCTTC. Translated: CASSPQAGHTGGYTF.

V usage is TRBV3-1 (or the pseudogene TRBV3-2) and J usage is TRBJ2-5, with TRBD1 matching 8 bases. Trimming took 1 base from V and 5 from J; bases not matched to a gene: 12. The CDR3 covers 17 residues. The germline CDR1 and CDR2 sequences are LGHDT and YNNKEL (reference sequence). This chain's CDR3 is CASSQGPLDRAVETQYF. The DNA for the CDR3 is TGTGCCAGCAGCCAAGGTCCCCTGGACAGGGCAGTGGAGACCCAGTACTTC.

V usage is TRBV5-5 and J usage is TRBJ1-2; TRBD1 matches at 8 bases. The CDR3 sequence is 17 residues long. J gave up 2 bases and V 5 bases, and 14 bases lay outside the gene matches. Germline CDR1 is SGHKS and CDR2 is YYEKEE (reference sequence). The CDR3 bases are TGTGCCAGCAGTCCTGGGACAGGAGGTGTCCTAAACTATGGCTACACCTTC. Translated, it gives CASSPGTGGVLNYGYTF.

The table lists this clone with a few counts. The V gene is TRBV9, the J gene TRBJ2-5; 8 bases align to TRBD1. V trimming: 4 bases; J trimming: 1 base; junction bases outside the gene matches: 3. Looked up from germline, CDR1 is SGDLS and CDR2 is YYNGEE. The CDR3 has 14 residues. CDR3 nucleotide sequence: TGTGCCAGCAGCTCCGGACAGGGCCAAGAGACCCAGTACTTC. Its translation is CASSSGQGQETQYF. Together with reference TRBV9 and TRBJ2-5, the CDR3 gives the full variable domain: DSGVTQTPKHLITATGQRVTLRCSPRSGDLSVYWYQQSLDQGLQFLIQYYNGEERAKGNILERFSAQQFPDLHSELNLSSLELGDSALYFCASSSGQGQETQYFGPGTRLLVL.

The chain couples TRBV5-4 to TRBJ2-5, with D tentatively TRBD1 (6 bases). The V gene's germline CDR1 is SGHNT and CDR2 YYREEE (reference sequence). The CDR3 loop spans 15 amino acids. V lost 1 base and J 3 bases, leaving 13 bases between the germline ends. The CDR3 spells CASSLWAGAEETQYF. In nucleotides, the CDR3 is TGTGCCAGCAGCTTGTGGGCAGGGGCAGAAGAGACCCAGTACTTC. The whole variable domain, filled in from reference TRBV5-4 and TRBJ2-5, reads ETGVTQSPTHLIKTRGQQVTLRCSSQSGHNTVSWYQQALGQGPQFIFQYYREEENGRGNFPPRFSGLQFPNYSSELNVNALELDDSALYLCASSLWAGAEETQYFGPGTRLLVL.

The V gene is TRBV5-1, the J gene TRBJ2-1, with 12 bases fitting TRBD2. The V gene's germline CDR1 is SGHRS and CDR2 YFSETQ. CDR3 length: 17 amino acids. The V segment lost 0 bases and the J segment 10 bases; nucleotides outside the gene matches: 11. CDR3 nucleotide sequence: TGCGCCAGCAGCTTGGCTCTTCTAGCGGGGGGGCTCGAGGAGCAGTTCTTC. This sequence encodes CASSLALLAGGLEEQFF.

This chain uses TRBV2 with TRBJ1-1; the D is unclear. V was pared by 3 bases and J by 11 bases, with 16 bases between. The germline V gene encodes CDR1 SNHLY and CDR2 FYNNEI. There are 13 residues in the CDR3. The CDR3 DNA sequence: TGTGCCAGCAGTGATTCGGAATTGGAGACCGCTTTCTTT. This translates into CASSDSELETAFF. Based on the CDR3 plus reference TRBV2 and TRBJ1-1, the full variable domain is EPEVTQTPSHQVTQMGQEVILRCVPISNHLYFYWYRQILGQKVEFLVSFYNNEISEKSEIFDDQFSVERPDGSNFTLKIRSTKLEDSAMYFCASSDSELETAFFGQGTRLTVV.

This chain joins TRBV6-1 and TRBJ2-2; 9 bases match TRBD1. V was pared by 2 bases and J by 6 bases, with 4 bases of the junction left unmatched. There are 15 residues in the CDR3. The V gene's germline CDR1 is MNHNS and CDR2 SASEGT. The DNA for the CDR3 is TGTGCCAGCAGTGAAAGGACAGGGGCGTCCGGGGAGCTGTTTTTT. Translated: CASSERTGASGELFF.

V is TRBV13 and J is TRBJ1-4; D gene ambiguous. Germline CDR1 is PRHDT and CDR2 is FYEKMQ (reference sequence). The CDR3 length is 17 residues. V gave up 0 bases and J gave up 0 bases, with 11 bases separating them. CDR3: CASSLGLNQATNEKLFF. The CDR3 DNA reads as TGTGCCAGCAGCTTAGGCCTCAATCAGGCAACTAATGAAAAACTGTTTTTT. Looking up the rest from reference TRBV13 and TRBJ1-4 gives the full variable domain: AAGVIQSPRHLIKEKRETATLKCYPIPRHDTVYWYQQGPGQDPQFLISFYEKMQSDKGSIPDRFSAQQFSDYHSELNMSSLELGDSALYFCASSLGLNQATNEKLFFGSGTQLSVL.

There are a few counts of this clone. The chain joins TRBV6-6 to TRBJ1-5; no definite D call. The germline CDR1 and CDR2 sequences are MNHNY and SVGAGI (reference sequence). There are 11 residues in the CDR3. Trimming shortened V by 4 bases and J by 8 bases, and 6 bases separated the two germline ends. The CDR3 here is CASSSEEPQHF. The CDR3 coding sequence is TGTGCCAGCAGTTCAGAGGAGCCCCAGCATTTT.

The chain has TRBV10-3 and TRBJ2-1; possibly TRBD1 for D (6 bases). This CDR3 spans 18 amino acids. In germline, CDR1 is ENHRY, CDR2 SYGVKD. With 7 bases removed from V and 5 bases from J, the gap between germline ends came to 27 bases. CDR3 region: CAITSPHRDTVAHNEQFF. In DNA, the CDR3 is TGTGCCATCACCTCCCCTCACCGGGACACCGTCGCCCACAATGAGCAGTTCTTC.

The chain links TRBV6-5 to TRBJ1-2, with 7 bases fitting TRBD1. CDR3 size: 13 residues. CDR1 is MNHEY and CDR2 is SVGAGI in the germline V gene. Trimming removed 6 bases from V and 3 bases from J; junction bases left unmatched: 4. In nucleotides, the CDR3 is TGTGCCAGCAGCCTTGGACAGGACTATGGCTACACCTTC. Its translation is CASSLGQDYGYTF.

J is TRBJ1-1 and V is TRBV19, with D maybe TRBD1 (5 bases). There are 13 residues in the CDR3. Germline V gene sequence: CDR1 LNHDA, CDR2 SQIVND (reference sequence). Trimming took 1 base from V and 6 from J, leaving 9 bases between them. Here the CDR3 DNA reads TGTGCCAGTAGTATAGGGACACGCGCTGAAGCTTTCTTT. This sequence encodes CASSIGTRAEAFF.

The chain has TRBV3-1 (or the pseudogene TRBV3-2) and TRBJ1-4, with D uncertain. The germline CDR1 and CDR2 sequences are LGHDT and YNNKEL (reference sequence). The CDR3 consists of 12 residues. V lost 2 bases, J lost 5 bases, and 3 bases lay in between. CDR3 protein: CASSQSNEKLFF. For the CDR3, the DNA is TGTGCCAGCAGCCAAAGCAATGAAAAACTGTTTTTT.

This CDR3 is CASSPGQSRAYEQYF. The CDR3 DNA is TGCGCCAGCAGCCCGGGACAGTCTAGGGCCTACGAGCAGTACTTC. The rearrangement uses TRBV4-1 and TRBJ2-7, with 7 bases aligning to TRBD1. V was clipped by 4 bases and J by 2 bases; unmatched bases: 8. The germline V gene encodes CDR1 MGHRA and CDR2 YSYEKL. The CDR3 contains 15 residues.

This chain links TRBV10-3 with TRBJ2-4, with 10 nucleotides matching TRBD2. Per germline, CDR1 ENHRY and CDR2 SYGVKD. The CDR3 totals 20 residues. V shed 2 bases, J shed 0 bases, and the junction held 13 bases outside the gene matches. The CDR3 coding sequence is TGTGCCATCAGTGAGGCTGCGGGGCTAGCGGGGGCCCTAGCCAAAAACATTCAGTACTTC. It codes for CAISEAAGLAGALAKNIQYF.

The V and J genes are TRBV4-1 and TRBJ2-5; weak D call: TRBD2 (6 bases). Germline values: CDR1 MGHRA, CDR2 YSYEKL. Trimming took 1 base from V and 9 from J, leaving 27 bases between them. This CDR3 comprises 18 residues. CDR3: CASSQGALLGTATSAQYF. For the CDR3, the DNA is TGCGCCAGCAGCCAAGGGGCCCTCCTTGGGACTGCAACATCGGCCCAGTACTTC.

The chain joins TRBV11-2 to TRBJ1-1; D uncertain. The CDR3 covers 15 residues. Germline V gene data show CDR1 as SGHAT and CDR2 as FQNNGV. Trimming stripped 3 bases from V and 4 bases from J, with 15 bases between. CDR3 residues: CASSLAGTVGTEAFF. The CDR3 bases are TGTGCCAGCAGCTTGGCAGGTACGGTTGGCACTGAAGCTTTCTTT.

The V and J genes are TRBV27 and TRBJ2-5; possibly TRBD1 for D (6 bases). The CDR3 loop spans 14 amino acids. The V end lost 6 bases, the J end lost 0 bases, and 11 bases lay between the germline ends. Germline loops: CDR1 MNHEY, CDR2 SMNVEV (reference sequence). DNA of the CDR3: TGTGCCAGCAGCCTGACAGGTTACCAAGAGACCCAGTACTTC. Amino acids: CASSLTGYQETQYF.

This chain links TRBV11-2 with TRBJ1-4, with 9 bases aligning to TRBD1. The germline V gene encodes CDR1 SGHAT and CDR2 FQNNGV. V shed 1 base and J 2 bases; nucleotides not matched to a gene: 5. The CDR3 is 17 amino acids. The chain's CDR3 is CASSLGITGGTNEKLFF. CDR3 sequence (DNA): TGTGCCAGCAGCTTAGGCATCACAGGGGGCACTAATGAAAAACTGTTTTTT.

The V and J genes are TRBV7-2 and TRBJ1-1; D gene unclear. V was trimmed by 2 bases and J by 1 base, leaving 11 bases between them. This CDR3 spans 15 amino acids. In germline, CDR1 is SGHTA, CDR2 FQGNSA. The CDR3 reads CASSLTGSWNTEAFF. The CDR3 DNA is TGTGCCAGCAGCTTAACGGGTTCTTGGAACACTGAAGCTTTCTTT.

The V and J genes are TRBV7-9 and TRBJ2-5, with 8 bases matching TRBD1. The CDR3 sequence is 14 residues long. Germline V gene sequence: CDR1 SEHNR, CDR2 FQNEAQ (reference sequence). J lost 2 bases, V lost 4 bases, and 3 bases had no gene match. CDR3 bases: TGTGCCAGCAGCTCCCGGGACAGGCAAGAGACCCAGTACTTC. As protein: CASSSRDRQETQYF.

The chain uses TRBV5-6 and TRBJ1-6; D is ambiguous. Germline loops: CDR1 SGHDT, CDR2 YYEEEE. This CDR3 has 16 amino acids. Trimming cost V 8 bases and J 4 bases, with 19 bases left between them. In DNA form, the CDR3 reads TGTGCCAGTAGTGGAGTGACGCCCTCGTATAATTCACCCCTCCACTTT. Protein product: CASSGVTPSYNSPLHF.

The chain has TRBV7-9 and TRBJ2-5; tentatively, D is TRBD2 (6 bases). Germline V gene data show CDR1 as SEHNR and CDR2 as FQNEAQ (reference sequence). V lost 1 base and J lost 2, with 14 bases in between. This CDR3 is built from 16 residues. The CDR3 DNA follows: TGTGCCAGCAGCTTAGTAGTAGCGGTGGGACAAGAGACCCAGTACTTC. This sequence encodes CASSLVVAVGQETQYF.

The chain carries TRBV3-1 (or the pseudogene TRBV3-2) and TRBJ2-7; 7 bases fit TRBD1. The CDR3 sequence is 17 residues long. Per the germline V gene, CDR1 is LGHDT and CDR2 is YNNKEL (reference sequence). J gave up 2 bases and V 0 bases, and 10 bases lay outside the gene matches. CDR3 sequence: CASSQDLGRQGPYEQYF. The CDR3 DNA reads as TGTGCCAGCAGCCAAGATTTAGGGAGACAGGGCCCCTACGAGCAGTACTTC.

The rearrangement uses TRBV6-5 and TRBJ1-5, with 7 bases aligning to TRBD1. The length of the CDR3 is 15 residues. Trimming at V came to 7 bases and at J to 9 bases, leaving 15 bases not matched to a gene. Germline loops: CDR1 MNHEY, CDR2 SVGAGI. This chain's CDR3 is CASTTGTASVRPQHF. CDR3 DNA sequence: TGTGCCAGCACCACCGGGACAGCTTCTGTTCGGCCCCAGCATTTT.

This clone was counted a single time. This chain links TRBV3-1 (or the pseudogene TRBV3-2) with TRBJ2-1, with 12 positions matching TRBD2. V dropped 6 bases and J dropped 2; count of bases not matched to a gene: 8. The CDR3 runs 17 residues. The V gene's germline CDR1 is LGHDT and CDR2 YNNKEL (reference sequence). CDR3 in amino acids: CASSPRLAGAPYNEQFF. The CDR3 DNA follows: TGTGCCAGCAGTCCCCGACTAGCGGGGGCCCCCTACAATGAGCAGTTCTTC.

The V gene is TRBV6-5, the J gene TRBJ1-5, with D unresolved. Germline V gene lookup returns CDR1 MNHEY and CDR2 SVGAGI. The V end was cut by 6 bases, the J end by 5 bases, with 8 bases between. CDR3 length: 12 amino acids. CDR3 DNA sequence: TGTGCCAGCAGCGACACTTATCAGCCCCAGCATTTT. It yields the protein CASSDTYQPQHF.